This entry is about one TCR beta chain. Its target is not known. This CDR3 is built from 13 residues. CDR1 is SNHLY, CDR2 FYNNEI, per germline. V was cut by 6 bases and J by 2 bases, with 11 bases left in between. The data belong to a study of identifying expanded T cells in peripheral blood. Method: immunoSEQ multiplex PCR; TCRdb's copy keeps in-frame clones and lacks some. The sample yields tens of thousands of clones, 84% seen once. The study's findings and limits: Over around two and four weeks, about 15 and 18 clones changed, versus more than 1 between replicates. Variance in clone template counts between approximately 2-week samples significantly increased with total template count across all healthy donors.

Collection occurred without any documented infections or immune events in donors. The rearrangement uses TRBV2 and TRBJ2-7, with D tentatively TRBD1 (7 bases). Sequencing input: blood. The TCR sequence derives from a person aged 18 to 75 in good health. Written as DNA, the CDR3 is TGTGCCAGCAGGCGGGACAGCGCCTACGAGCAGTACTTC. It specifies CASRRDSAYEQYF.